A selection of T cell receptor beta chains follows, all from one sample in a study of metastatic and nonmetastatic thyroid tumors. TCRdb re-analyzed the PCR reads using MiXCR. In the table there are 55,000 to 75,000 clones, 15% to 20% of which are singletons. Sample: blood. The receptors were gathered from a female donor with papillary thyroid cancer or a benign thyroid nodule (not recorded which). Some clones in this sample may be carry-over from other donors' samples. CDR3s include the opening cysteine and the closing phenylalanine or tryptophan. The order of the fields is clone size, J gene, V gene, D gene, CDR3 DNA, CDR3 protein. A D gene is named only where the DNA matches it firmly. The listing skips clone size in some rows; elsewhere it reads once, few, many or a size class.

many TRBJ2-1 TRBV5-8 NA TGTGCCAGCAGCTTGGAGTTCAGCTCCTACAATGAGCAGTTCTTC CASSLEFSSYNEQFF
NA TRBJ1-3 TRBV28 NA TGTGCCAGCAGCAACACCTTAGGGGATGGAAACACCATATATTTT CASSNTLGDGNTIYF
many TRBJ2-4 TRBV11-2 NA TGTGCCAGCAGCCCTCAGTGGGGGGCCAAAAACATTCAGTACTTC CASSPQWGAKNIQYF
many TRBJ2-3 TRBV12-5 TRBD1 TGTGCTAGTGGAACGGGACAGGGTGGGACAGATACGCAGTATTTT CASGTGQGGTDTQYF
many TRBJ1-2 TRBV7-3 NA TGTGCCAGCAGCTTAGGGGGGGGACTTAGAGGAAATGGCTACACCTTC CASSLGGGLRGNGYTF
many TRBJ2-7 TRBV5-4 TRBD2 TGTGCCAGCAGCTTGTTGGGACTAGCGACCCACGAGCAGTACTTC CASSLLGLATHEQYF
many TRBJ1-1 TRBV3-1 NA TGTGCCAGCAGCCAAGCGGGGGCAGAGAGGGGAGCTTTCTTT CASSQAGAERGAFF
NA TRBJ1-1 TRBV4-1 NA TGCGCCCCTAAAGGGTGGGATCCTGAAGCTTTCTTT CAPKGWDPEAFF
NA TRBJ1-4 TRBV15 NA TGTGCCACCAGCAGAGTTTCCCCAACTAATGAAAAACTGTTTTTT CATSRVSPTNEKLFF
few TRBJ1-2 TRBV6-1 NA TGTGCCAGCACCGGGGGTTCAGGCTATGGCTACACCTTC CASTGGSGYGYTF
many TRBJ2-1 TRBV12-3/TRBV12-4 TRBD2 TGTGCCAGCAGTTTGGGACTAGACAACAATGAGCAGTTCTTC CASSLGLDNNEQFF
many TRBJ1-6 TRBV12-3/TRBV12-4 NA TGTGCCAGCAGTTTACAGCCAACTAGGGGGACACCCCTCCACTTT CASSLQPTRGTPLHF
NA TRBJ2-7 TRBV11-2 NA TGTGCCAGCCGTCGGGGGTACGAGCAGTACTTC CASRRGYEQYF
few TRBJ1-5 TRBV28 NA TGTGCCAGCGGCCACGGGCAAAGTAATCAGCCCCAGCATTTT CASGHGQSNQPQHF
many TRBJ2-5 TRBV18 NA TGTGCCAGCTCACCTCCGCCCCAAGAGACCCAGTACTTC CASSPPPQETQYF
many TRBJ2-1 TRBV10-2 NA TGCGCCAGCAGTGAGCCCTGGGGGGAGACCTACAATGAGCAGTTCTTC CASSEPWGETYNEQFF
many TRBJ1-1 TRBV2 TRBD1 TGTGCCAGCAGTGGATCGGGACAGGACGGGAGTGAAGCTTTCTTT CASSGSGQDGSEAFF
NA TRBJ2-7 TRBV4-2 NA TGTGCCAGCAGCCATAAGGGGGGCAGGAGCTCCTACGAGCAGTACTTC CASSHKGGRSSYEQYF
many TRBJ1-1 TRBV6-2/TRBV6-3 NA TGTGCCAGCAGTCCCCGGGGGGACACTGAAGCTTTCTTT CASSPRGDTEAFF
NA TRBJ1-6 TRBV4-1 NA TGCGCCAGCAGCCCAGGCCCGGACAGAATAATTCGATCACCCCTCCACTTT CASSPGPDRIIRSPLHF
many TRBJ2-7 TRBV27 TRBD1 TGTGCCAGCAGCCAACCTGGGACAGCTACCTACGAGCAGTACTTC CASSQPGTATYEQYF
NA TRBJ2-2 TRBV20-1 TRBD2 TGCAGTGCTAGGGGACTAGCGGGATCGAACACCGGGGAGCTGTTTTTT CSARGLAGSNTGELFF
many TRBJ2-7 TRBV19 NA TGTGCCAGTAGTATGGCGACGGCGTCAACGGGGGAGCAGTACTTC CASSMATASTGEQYF
many TRBJ1-2 TRBV11-3 NA TGTGCCAGCAGCCCGAGAGGGGCCACCACTAACTATGGCTACACCTTC CASSPRGATTNYGYTF
many TRBJ2-7 TRBV12-3/TRBV12-4 TRBD2 TGTGCCAGCAGTAAAGCGGGAGGCTTCTACGAGCAGTACTTC CASSKAGGFYEQYF
many TRBJ2-7 TRBV3-1 NA TGTGCCAGCAGCCTTGGTACCTACGAGCAGTACTTC CASSLGTYEQYF
many TRBJ1-1 TRBV19 NA TGTGCCAGTAGTCCGGGGGCCACCCTGAACACTGAAGCTTTCTTT CASSPGATLNTEAFF
many TRBJ2-7 TRBV5-1 NA TGCGCCAGCAGCTACACATTTGGGTACGAGCAGTACTTC CASSYTFGYEQYF
few TRBJ2-7 TRBV7-2 NA TGTGCCAGCAGGCTACACGGCTACGAGCAGTACTTC CASRLHGYEQYF